Listed below are T cell receptor beta chains from one sample, sequenced in a study of shared clonotypes between healthy human individuals. The data were produced by immunoSEQ multiplex PCR, yet TCRdb's version contains in-frame clones alone and is incomplete. The table has a few hundred thousand clones, roughly 78% seen once. The sequenced sample consisted of PBMCs. The source is a woman aged 40 to 50 in good health. Some clones in this sample may be carry-over from other donors' samples. Each CDR3 is given with its conserved first and last residue. D genes are given only for firm matches. Size is stated for part of the rows, as once, few or many counts, or as a class when the clone is expanded.

d_gene	v_gene	abundance	j_gene	CDR3aa	CDR3nt
-	TRBV6-5	-	TRBJ2-3	CASSPPGRTTDTQYF	TGTGCCAGCAGTCCACCGGGACGGACGACAGATACGCAGTATTTT
-	TRBV18	-	TRBJ2-7	CASSSAKEQYF	TGTGCCAGCTCATCTGCTAAGGAGCAGTACTTC
TRBD1	TRBV28	-	TRBJ2-7	CASRQQGAYEQYF	TGTGCCAGCAGGCAACAGGGGGCCTACGAGCAGTACTTC
-	TRBV4-2	-	TRBJ2-5	CASSQDAGRVETQYF	TGTGCCAGCAGCCAAGATGCAGGCAGGGTGGAGACCCAGTACTTC
-	TRBV13	many	TRBJ2-7	CASSLTPYSYEQYF	TGTGCCAGCAGCCTAACCCCCTACTCCTACGAGCAGTACTTC
-	TRBV10-3	-	TRBJ2-3	CAISESQGDTDTQYF	TGTGCCATCAGTGAGTCACAGGGCGACACAGATACGCAGTATTTT
TRBD1	TRBV6-1	-	TRBJ1-1	CASSDSTGAPTEAFF	TGTGCCAGCAGTGACTCGACAGGGGCCCCCACTGAAGCTTTCTTT
TRBD1	TRBV10-1	-	TRBJ1-4	CASSASGTGEREKLFF	TGCGCCAGCAGTGCCTCCGGGACAGGGGAGCGGGAAAAACTGTTTTTT
-	TRBV18	-	TRBJ2-7	CASSPLGIRSYEQYF	TGTGCCAGCTCACCACTGGGGATTCGATCCTACGAGCAGTACTTC
-	TRBV19	-	TRBJ1-2	CASSIGRRYGYTF	TGTGCCAGTAGTATAGGACGACGGTACGGCTACACCTTC
-	TRBV5-4	-	TRBJ1-5	CASSVDPFRQPQHF	TGTGCCAGCAGCGTGGACCCATTCCGTCAGCCCCAGCATTTT
-	TRBV6-1	-	TRBJ2-2	CASSEVGFPGELFF	TGTGCCAGCAGTGAAGTGGGGTTCCCCGGGGAGCTGTTTTTT
TRBD2	TRBV29-1	few	TRBJ2-1	CSAQIAGGSYNEQFF	TGCAGCGCCCAGATAGCGGGAGGGTCCTACAATGAGCAGTTCTTC
-	TRBV6-4	-	TRBJ2-3	CASSDDSHTDTQYF	TGTGCCAGCAGTGACGACAGCCACACAGATACGCAGTATTTT
-	TRBV6-5	-	TRBJ2-4	CASRMGGMDIQYF	TGTGCCAGCAGGATGGGGGGCATGGACATTCAGTACTTC
TRBD1	TRBV28	few	TRBJ1-1	CASSRRTGEAFF	TGTGCCAGCAGTCGAAGGACAGGTGAAGCTTTCTTT
TRBD2	TRBV5-4	-	TRBJ2-3	CASSSGLERSSTDTQYF	TGTGCCAGCAGCTCGGGACTAGAGAGATCTAGCACAGATACGCAGTATTTT
-	TRBV19	-	TRBJ1-5	CASSMISGQPQHF	TGTGCCAGTAGTATGATATCGGGACAGCCCCAGCATTTT
-	TRBV7-2	-	TRBJ2-6	CASSLSRRAGANVLTF	TGTGCCAGCAGCTTATCGAGGAGGGCTGGGGCCAACGTCCTGACTTTC
-	TRBV6-1	-	TRBJ1-1	CANADIHLNTEAFF	TGTGCCAACGCGGACATCCACCTAAACACTGAAGCTTTCTTT
TRBD2	TRBV19	-	TRBJ2-1	CASRRLARNNEQFF	TGTGCCAGTAGAAGACTAGCACGAAACAATGAGCAGTTCTTC
-	TRBV7-2	once	TRBJ2-3	CASSLFDTQYF	TGTGCCAGCAGCTTATTTGATACGCAGTATTTT
TRBD2	TRBV9	-	TRBJ2-7	CASSPSTSGRAYEQYF	TGTGCCAGCAGCCCTTCGACTAGCGGGAGGGCCTACGAGCAGTACTTC
-	TRBV9	many	TRBJ1-2	CASSVDPSWGYTF	TGTGCCAGCAGCGTAGACCCGTCATGGGGCTACACCTTC
TRBD2	TRBV6-1	-	TRBJ2-3	CASVLAGGPDTQYF	TGTGCCAGCGTTTTAGCGGGAGGGCCAGATACGCAGTATTTT
TRBD1	TRBV11-2	-	TRBJ2-2	CASKDWTGGTGELFF	TGTGCCAGCAAGGATTGGACAGGGGGTACCGGGGAGCTGTTTTTT
-	TRBV19	-	TRBJ2-2	CASSTLPGTGELFF	TGTGCCAGTAGTACCCTCCCAGGGACCGGGGAGCTGTTTTTT
-	TRBV19	-	TRBJ2-2	CASSIEGFGQTKTGELFF	TGTGCCAGTAGTATCGAGGGGTTCGGACAGACTAAAACCGGGGAGCTGTTTTTT
TRBD2	TRBV7-3	-	TRBJ2-1	CASSLRRERYNEQFF	TGTGCCAGCAGCTTAAGGCGGGAGAGGTACAATGAGCAGTTCTTC
-	TRBV7-2	-	TRBJ2-7	CASSLSGLESYEQYF	TGTGCCAGCAGCTTATCGGGGCTAGAGTCCTACGAGCAGTACTTC
-	TRBV7-9	few	TRBJ2-7	CASSDRAEDEQYF	TGTGCCAGCAGCGACCGGGCCGAGGACGAGCAGTACTTC
-	TRBV19	-	TRBJ2-2	CASNIGGANTGELFF	TGTGCCAGTAACATAGGGGGGGCGAACACCGGGGAGCTGTTTTTT
TRBD1	TRBV5-1	-	TRBJ2-1	CASSFSGTGIRINEQFF	TGCGCCAGCAGCTTCTCCGGGACAGGGATTCGGATCAATGAGCAGTTCTTC
-	TRBV28	-	TRBJ1-1	CASSIRDGEAFF	TGTGCCAGCAGTATACGGGACGGGGAAGCTTTCTTT
-	TRBV7-2	-	TRBJ1-3	CASSPWTTVSGNTIYF	TGTGCCAGCAGCCCGTGGACCACCGTCTCTGGAAACACCATATATTTT
TRBD2	TRBV4-1	-	TRBJ2-7	CASSPDSGGFSSYEQYF	TGCGCCAGCAGCCCAGATTCGGGGGGATTCAGCTCCTACGAGCAGTACTTC
TRBD1	TRBV5-1	-	TRBJ1-2	CASSWTGEAEGYTF	TGCGCCAGCAGCTGGACAGGGGAGGCGGAGGGCTACACCTTC
-	TRBV5-6	-	TRBJ2-5	CASSLPSSEEETQYF	TGTGCCAGCAGCTTGCCGTCTAGCGAAGAAGAGACCCAGTACTTC
-	TRBV6-5	-	TRBJ2-6	CASGSSGANVLTF	TGTGCCAGCGGGTCCTCTGGGGCCAACGTCCTGACTTTC
TRBD1	TRBV27	-	TRBJ2-2	CASSTTGVSTGELFF	TGTGCCAGCAGTACTACAGGGGTTAGCACCGGGGAGCTGTTTTTT
TRBD1	TRBV19	-	TRBJ2-5	CASSTPGTEQETQYF	TGTGCCAGTAGTACCCCCGGGACAGAACAAGAGACCCAGTACTTC